The text below deals with one TCR beta chain. The data stem from a study of CD8 T cells in Susac syndrome. The RNA input was about 0.5 to 1 ug, and it was reverse transcribed with random hexamers. The TCR beta CDR3 was amplified by immunoSEQ multiplex PCR across 54 Vbeta, 13 Jbeta. TCRdb ran MiXCR on the immunoSEQ multiplex PCR reads and lists one entry per CDR3 protein. The data contain about 120,000 distinct CDR3 sequences, around 90% of them singletons. The CDR3 covers 15 residues. Germline CDR1 and CDR2: MNHEY and SVGEGT. V was cut by 7 bases and J by 5 bases, with 20 bases left in between. TEMRA cells were FACS-enriched, while CD8+ and CD4+ T cells were negatively isolated.

The sequencing input was CD4+ T cells from PBMCs. The clonotype comes from a human donor in good health. The V call is TRBV6-2 or TRBV6-3, the J call TRBJ1-1, with D perhaps matching TRBD1 (6 bases). The CDR3 is CASTPAAGRGTEAFF. The CDR3, as DNA: TGTGCCAGCACCCCGGCCGCAGGGAGGGGGACTGAAGCTTTCTTT.